One sample yielded the 8 T cell receptor beta chains listed below, sequenced in a study of T cells after yellow fever vaccination (dated by TCRdb to between 2019 and 2020). Libraries came from 5' RACE. Sequenced using an Illumina HiSeq 2500. Starting from the raw public reads, TCRdb applied fastp trimming at Q25, assembled clones with MiXCR and retained in-frame beta chains. One record per CDR3 amino acid sequence lists the most common genes and DNA. This sample holds about 260,000 distinct CDR3 sequences; approximately 12% were observed only once. Roughly 0.5% of the sample is taken by the ten largest. Reading the label with the study, this specimen's treatment or condition is: live attenuated yellow fever vaccine strain. The sample in question was CD4+ T cells sorted from PBMCs, obtained 45 days after the yellow fever booster vaccination. Source of these receptors: a man aged 25-45 years who received the YFV17D yellow fever vaccine.

This chain connects TRBV20-1 to TRBJ2-4; 7 bases align to TRBD1. This CDR3 region has 13 residues. CDR1 and CDR2 (germline): DFQATT, SNEGSKA (reference sequence). The V gene end was trimmed by 6 bases and the J gene end by 6 bases; junction bases not matched to a gene: 8. The CDR3 DNA follows: TGCAGTGCGCAGCCGGGACAGCGAAACATTCAGTACTTC. Encoded protein: CSAQPGQRNIQYF.

This clonotype was found a few times. This rearrangement joins TRBV6-6 to TRBJ1-5; D is possibly TRBD1 (6 bases). V was trimmed by 5 bases and J by 6 bases, leaving 11 bases between them. This CDR3 has 13 residues. Germline V gives CDR1 MNHNY, CDR2 SVGAGI (reference sequence). CDR3 loop: CASSQIQGQPQHF. DNA of the CDR3: TGTGCCAGCAGTCAAATACAGGGTCAGCCCCAGCATTTT.

This chain uses TRBV18 with TRBJ2-5; a possible D gene is TRBD2 (5 bases). From germline, CDR1 is KGHSH and CDR2 LQKENI. This CDR3 comprises 14 residues. V lost 4 bases, J lost 3 bases, and 12 bases lay in between. The CDR3 sequence is CASSRRAGKETQYF. DNA for the CDR3: TGTGCCAGCTCACGCCGGGCGGGTAAAGAGACCCAGTACTTC.

The genes are TRBV7-2 and TRBJ2-1; TRBD1 might be the D (5 bases). V lost 7 bases, J lost 6 bases, and 7 bases lay in between. The CDR3 contains 11 residues. Germline V lookup: CDR1 SGHTA, CDR2 FQGNSA. The CDR3 region has the DNA TGTGCCAGCACCAGGGTCAATGAGCAGTTCTTC. This translates into CASTRVNEQFF. Complete variable domain (other parts from reference TRBV7-2 and TRBJ2-1): GAGVSQSPSNKVTEKGKDVELRCDPISGHTALYWYRQSLGQGLEFLIYFQGNSAPDKSGLPSDRFSAERTGGSVSTLTIQRTQQEDSAVYLCASTRVNEQFFGPGTRLTVL.

This rearrangement joins TRBV14 to TRBJ2-3; 12 bases match TRBD2. The CDR3 sequence is 15 residues long. CDR1 is SGHDN, CDR2 FVKESK, per germline. V trimming: 4 bases; J trimming: 5 bases; junction bases outside the gene matches: 4. CDR3 residues: CASSPLAGGRDTQYF. In nucleotides, the CDR3 is TGTGCCAGCAGCCCTCTAGCGGGAGGGAGAGATACGCAGTATTTT.

The V and J genes are TRBV2 and TRBJ1-3; D may be TRBD1 (5 bases). V lost 2 bases and J lost 4, with 12 bases in between. The CDR3 has 15 amino acids. From germline, CDR1 is SNHLY and CDR2 FYNNEI. The CDR3 DNA reads TGTGCCAGCAGTGAATGGACAAACCGCGGAAACACCATATATTTT. Residues: CASSEWTNRGNTIYF. The whole variable domain, filled in from reference TRBV2 and TRBJ1-3, reads EPEVTQTPSHQVTQMGQEVILRCVPISNHLYFYWYRQILGQKVEFLVSFYNNEISEKSEIFDDQFSVERPDGSNFTLKIRSTKLEDSAMYFCASSEWTNRGNTIYFGEGSWLTVV.

This clonotype showed up just a few times. This sequence joins TRBV19 and TRBJ2-3; D might be TRBD1 (6 bases). V lost 3 bases, J lost 0 bases, and 13 bases lay in between. This CDR3 contains 16 residues. Germline CDR1 and CDR2: LNHDA and SQIVND (reference sequence). CDR3 nucleotide sequence: TGTGCCAGTAGTATCACTGGGACAACTAGCACAGATACGCAGTATTTT. Residues: CASSITGTTSTDTQYF.

This clonotype was picked up a small number of times. V gene TRBV20-1 combines with J gene TRBJ1-2, with D uncertain. The CDR3 loop spans 12 amino acids. CDR1 DFQATT and CDR2 SNEGSKA come from the germline V gene (reference sequence). CDR3 DNA: TGCAGCTCCGGAGAAGACGGCTCGGGCTACACCTTC. This translates into CSSGEDGSGYTF.